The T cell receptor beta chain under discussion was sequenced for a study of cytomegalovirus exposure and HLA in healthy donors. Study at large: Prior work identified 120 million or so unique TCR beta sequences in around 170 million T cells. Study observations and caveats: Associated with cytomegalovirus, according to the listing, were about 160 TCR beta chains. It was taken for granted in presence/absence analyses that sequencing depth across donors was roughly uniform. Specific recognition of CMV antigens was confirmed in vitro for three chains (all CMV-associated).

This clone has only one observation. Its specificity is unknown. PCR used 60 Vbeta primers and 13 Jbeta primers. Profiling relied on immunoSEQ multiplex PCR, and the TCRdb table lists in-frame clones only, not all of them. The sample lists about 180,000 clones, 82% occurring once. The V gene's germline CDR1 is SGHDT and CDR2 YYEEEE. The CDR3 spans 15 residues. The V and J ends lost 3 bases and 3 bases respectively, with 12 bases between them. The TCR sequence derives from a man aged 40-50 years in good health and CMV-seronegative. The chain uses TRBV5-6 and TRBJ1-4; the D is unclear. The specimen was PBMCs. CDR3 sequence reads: CASSSPWAANEKLFF. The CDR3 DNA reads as TGTGCCAGCAGCTCCCCCTGGGCCGCTAATGAAAAACTGTTTTTT.